This section outlines one T cell receptor (beta chain) sequence together with its context. In this sample, this clonotype turned up many times. Its antigen is still unknown. No much larger clone is present one base from it, and per-base qualities are unavailable. TCR alpha and beta CDR3 regions were amplified with the iRepertoire nested amplicon-rescue multiplex PCR (arm-PCR) platform from RNA. The input for one-step reverse transcription and amplification was about 100-450 ng of tissue mRNA or PBMC total RNA. After bead purification, a secondary multiplex PCR added Illumina adapters, and libraries were gel-purified between 200 and 400 bp. The libraries contained internal 6-nucleotide barcodes that were used for demultiplexing. Sequencing of the libraries was done on an Illumina MiSeq using 2x220 or 2x250 nucleotide paired-end reads. As for the original processing: FLASH 1.2.11 was used to merge paired reads, and BWA-MEM then aligned the reads to the GRCh37 human genome before TRA and TRB reads were extracted. An IMGT-derived reference of cassette sequences and CDR3 motifs, with pseudogenes included, was used for V and J assignment. Reads were translated in three frames, and productive CDR3s were defined as those with a C...FGXG motif and no stop codons. A clonotype was defined as a unique combination of a V-J cassette pair and a CDR3 amino acid sequence. Filtering of reads was based on Hamming distance, with the threshold set by the sequence error rate of each sample in mapped regions. TCRdb took the public reads, trimmed them with fastp at Q25, ran MiXCR for clone calling and kept in-frame beta chains. All rows with the same CDR3 protein become a single entry with the most common DNA and genes. What appears here as the V and J calls and clone size reflects TCRdb's work, not the paper's. This sample has under 200,000 distinct CDR3 sequences in its table, and around 40% of those were observed once. Of the sample, 5% to 5.5% is held by the ten largest clones.

This specimen comes from a study of glioma-infiltrating T cells (dated by TCRdb to between 2015 and 2016). For context, the study as a whole: TCR alpha- and beta-chain repertoires were sequenced from glioma tissue, non-neoplastic brain tissue and matched peripheral blood mononuclear cells. To gauge divergence between tissue and blood T-cell populations, every tissue-infiltrating repertoire was compared against the peripheral blood repertoire from the same patient. The paired cohort comprised three low-grade glioma patients, 7 or 8 primary glioblastoma patients and three non-glioma patients contributing non-neoplastic brain tissue. The investigation overall reported the following: VJ-independent divergence between tissue and blood was below expectation in non-neoplastic patients but above expectation in all gliomas, especially low-grade gliomas. Only a very small number of CDR3 sequences turned up in both tissue and blood, a result put down to high CDR3 diversity combined with limited sampling. Small numbers underpinned the group comparisons: about 8 glioblastoma patients, three low-grade glioma patients and three non-neoplastic patients.

Reading the germline V gene gives CDR1 MDHEN and CDR2 SYDVKM. The CDR3 spans 15 residues, from the cysteine through the phenylalanine. Only the CDR3 portion is preserved as DNA: 45 bases, with reading frame beginning at the first base. V is pared back by 1 base and J by 6 bases, with 13 bases lying between the germline termini. Sequencing was done on a sample of glioma tissue, nonneoplastic brain tissue, or PBMCs (not recorded which). The chain is encoded by TRBV28 joined to TRBJ2-1; the D gene remains uncertain. This receptor was obtained from a human donor with low-grade glioma or glioblastoma, undergoing nonglioma brain surgery, or in good health (not recorded which). The CDR3 in this case is CASSLYPSGVNEQFF. The DNA sequence is TGTGCCAGCAGTTTATATCCTAGTGGGGTCAATGAGCAGTTCTTC.